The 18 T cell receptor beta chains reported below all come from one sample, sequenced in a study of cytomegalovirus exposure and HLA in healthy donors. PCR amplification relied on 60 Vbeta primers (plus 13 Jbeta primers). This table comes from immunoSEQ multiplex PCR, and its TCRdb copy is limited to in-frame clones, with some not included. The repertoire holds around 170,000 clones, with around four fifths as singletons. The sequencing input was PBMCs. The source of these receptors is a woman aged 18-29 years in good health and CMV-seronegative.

The CDR3, as DNA: TGCGCCAGCAGTGAGGTGACAGGGTACACAGATACGCAGTATTTT. It codes for CASSEVTGYTDTQYF. The genes are TRBV10-2 and TRBJ2-3, with 7 bases matching TRBD1. V lost 2 bases and J lost 2; bases outside the gene matches: 4. Germline V lookup: CDR1 WSHSY, CDR2 SAAADI. The CDR3 loop spans 15 amino acids.

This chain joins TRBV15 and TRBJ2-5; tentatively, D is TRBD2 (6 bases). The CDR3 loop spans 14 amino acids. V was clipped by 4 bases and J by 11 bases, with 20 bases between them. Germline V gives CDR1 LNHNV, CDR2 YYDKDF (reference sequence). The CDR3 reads CATSNDRDSRGQYF. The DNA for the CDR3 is TGTGCCACCAGCAATGATCGGGACTCGCGGGGTCAGTACTTC.

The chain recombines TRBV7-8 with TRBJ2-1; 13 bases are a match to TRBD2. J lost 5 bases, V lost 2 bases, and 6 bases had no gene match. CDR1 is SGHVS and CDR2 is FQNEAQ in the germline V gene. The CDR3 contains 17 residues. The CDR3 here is CASSLTMTSGGNNEQFF. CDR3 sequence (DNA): TGTGCCAGCAGCTTAACTATGACTAGCGGGGGGAACAATGAGCAGTTCTTC. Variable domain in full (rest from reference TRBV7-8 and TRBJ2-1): GAGVSQSPRYKVAKRGQDVALRCDPISGHVSLFWYQQALGQGPEFLTYFQNEAQLDKSGLPSDRFFAERPEGSVSTLKIQRTQQEDSAVYLCASSLTMTSGGNNEQFFGPGTRLTVL.

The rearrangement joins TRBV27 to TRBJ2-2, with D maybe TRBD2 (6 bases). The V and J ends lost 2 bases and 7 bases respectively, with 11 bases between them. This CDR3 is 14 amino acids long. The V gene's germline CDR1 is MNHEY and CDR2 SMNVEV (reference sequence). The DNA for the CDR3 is TGTGCCAGCAGTTTAACCCAGGAGGGCGGGGAGCTGTTTTTT. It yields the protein CASSLTQEGGELFF.

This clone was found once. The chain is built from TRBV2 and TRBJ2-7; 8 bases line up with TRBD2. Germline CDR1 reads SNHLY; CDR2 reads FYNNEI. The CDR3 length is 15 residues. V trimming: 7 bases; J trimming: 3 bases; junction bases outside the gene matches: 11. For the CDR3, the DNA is TGTGCCAGCACCGCGGGGGGCGGGCCGATCTACGAGCAGTACTTC. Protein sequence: CASTAGGGPIYEQYF.

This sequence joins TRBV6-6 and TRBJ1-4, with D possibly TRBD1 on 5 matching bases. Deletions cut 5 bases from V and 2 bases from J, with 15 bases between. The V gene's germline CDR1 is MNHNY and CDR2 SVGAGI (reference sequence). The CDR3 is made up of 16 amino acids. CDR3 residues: CASSAKAGTTNEKLFF. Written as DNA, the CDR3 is TGTGCCAGCAGTGCCAAGGCCGGGACTACTAATGAAAAACTGTTTTTT.

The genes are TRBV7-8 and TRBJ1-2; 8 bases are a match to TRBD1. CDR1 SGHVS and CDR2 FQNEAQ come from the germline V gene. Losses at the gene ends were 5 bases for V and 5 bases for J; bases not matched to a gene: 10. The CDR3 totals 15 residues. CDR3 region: CASSKGQGADYGYTF. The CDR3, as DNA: TGTGCCAGCAGCAAAGGGCAGGGGGCGGATTATGGCTACACCTTC.

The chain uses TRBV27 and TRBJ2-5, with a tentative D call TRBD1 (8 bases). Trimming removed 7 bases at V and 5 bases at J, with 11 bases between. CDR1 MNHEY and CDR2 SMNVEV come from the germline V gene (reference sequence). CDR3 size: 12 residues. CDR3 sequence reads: CASKQGGETQYF. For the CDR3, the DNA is TGTGCCAGCAAACAGGGGGGGGAGACCCAGTACTTC.

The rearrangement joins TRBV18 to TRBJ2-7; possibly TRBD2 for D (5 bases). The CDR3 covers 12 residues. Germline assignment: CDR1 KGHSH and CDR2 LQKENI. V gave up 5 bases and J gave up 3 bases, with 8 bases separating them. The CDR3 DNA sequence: TGTGCCAGCTCAACGGGGAACTACGAGCAGTACTTC. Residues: CASSTGNYEQYF.

The CDR3 DNA reads as TGTGCCAGCAGTGGTGGGACAGGGGGTTACTACGAGCAGTACTTC. Translated, it gives CASSGGTGGYYEQYF. The V and J genes are TRBV6-1 and TRBJ2-7, with TRBD1 identical over 11 bases. Germline V CDR1 and CDR2: MNHNS, SASEGT. After removal of 4 bases from V and 3 bases from J, the junction contained 5 bases not matched to a gene. The CDR3 consists of 15 residues.

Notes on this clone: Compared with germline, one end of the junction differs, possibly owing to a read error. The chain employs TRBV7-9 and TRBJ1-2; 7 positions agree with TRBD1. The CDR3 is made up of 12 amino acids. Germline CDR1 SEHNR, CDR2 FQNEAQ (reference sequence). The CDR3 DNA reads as TGTTCCAGCAGCTTTGACAGGGAGGGCTACACCTTC. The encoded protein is CSSSFDREGYTF. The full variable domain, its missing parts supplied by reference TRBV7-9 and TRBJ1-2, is DTGVSQNPRHKITKRGQNVTFRCDPISEHNRLYWYRQTLGQGPEFLTYFQNEAQLEKSRLLSDRFSAERPKGSFSTLEIQRTEQGDSAMYLCSSSFDREGYTFGSGTRLTVV.

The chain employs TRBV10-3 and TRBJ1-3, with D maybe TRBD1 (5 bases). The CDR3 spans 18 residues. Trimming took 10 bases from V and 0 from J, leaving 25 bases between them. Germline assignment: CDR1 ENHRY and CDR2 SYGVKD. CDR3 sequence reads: CATQTRSGTSFSGNTIYF. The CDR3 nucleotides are TGTGCCACCCAGACCCGTTCCGGGACTTCCTTCTCTGGAAACACCATATATTTT.

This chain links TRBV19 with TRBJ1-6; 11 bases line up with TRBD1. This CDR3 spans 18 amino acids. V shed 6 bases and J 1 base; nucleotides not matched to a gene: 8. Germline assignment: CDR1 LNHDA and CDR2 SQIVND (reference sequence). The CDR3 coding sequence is TGTGCCAGTAGGCGGACAGGGGGCGACGGGTCCTATAATTCACCCCTCCACTTT. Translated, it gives CASRRTGGDGSYNSPLHF.

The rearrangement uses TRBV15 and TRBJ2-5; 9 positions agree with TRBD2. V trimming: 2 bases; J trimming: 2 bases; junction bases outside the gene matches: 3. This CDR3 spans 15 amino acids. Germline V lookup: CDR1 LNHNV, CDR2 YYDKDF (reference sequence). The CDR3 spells CATSRTSGQQETQYF. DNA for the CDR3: TGTGCCACCAGCAGAACTAGCGGGCAACAAGAGACCCAGTACTTC. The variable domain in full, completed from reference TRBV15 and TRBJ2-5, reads DAMVIQNPRYQVTQFGKPVTLSCSQTLNHNVMYWYQQKSSQAPKLLFHYYDKDFNNEADTPDNFQSRRPNTSFCFLDIRSPGLGDTAMYLCATSRTSGQQETQYFGPGTRLLVL.

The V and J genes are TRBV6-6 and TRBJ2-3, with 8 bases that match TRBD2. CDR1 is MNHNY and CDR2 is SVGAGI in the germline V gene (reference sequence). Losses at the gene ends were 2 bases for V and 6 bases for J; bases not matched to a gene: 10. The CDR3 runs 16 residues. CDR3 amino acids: CASSYGGLGPPDTQYF. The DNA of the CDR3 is TGTGCCAGCAGTTACGGGGGACTAGGACCCCCGGATACGCAGTATTTT.

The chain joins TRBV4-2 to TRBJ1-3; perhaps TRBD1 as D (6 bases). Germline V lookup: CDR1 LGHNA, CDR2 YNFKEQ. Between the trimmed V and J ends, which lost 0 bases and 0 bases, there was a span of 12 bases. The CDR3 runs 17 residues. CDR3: CASSQDGGAYSGNTIYF. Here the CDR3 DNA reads TGTGCCAGCAGCCAAGACGGGGGGGCCTACTCTGGAAACACCATATATTTT.

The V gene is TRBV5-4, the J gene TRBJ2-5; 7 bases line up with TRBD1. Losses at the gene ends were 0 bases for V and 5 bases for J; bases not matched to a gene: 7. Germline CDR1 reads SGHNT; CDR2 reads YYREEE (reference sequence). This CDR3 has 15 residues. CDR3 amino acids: CASSLAGTAGETQYF. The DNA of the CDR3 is TGTGCCAGCAGCTTGGCGGGGACAGCCGGGGAGACCCAGTACTTC.

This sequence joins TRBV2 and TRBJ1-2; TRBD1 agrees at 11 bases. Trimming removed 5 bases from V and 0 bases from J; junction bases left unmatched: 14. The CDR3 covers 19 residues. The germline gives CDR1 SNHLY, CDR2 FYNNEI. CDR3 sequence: CASSTPDRGRPEANYGYTF. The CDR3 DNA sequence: TGTGCCAGCAGTACCCCGGACAGGGGGCGTCCTGAAGCTAACTATGGCTACACCTTC. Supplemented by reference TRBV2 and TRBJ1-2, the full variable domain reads EPEVTQTPSHQVTQMGQEVILRCVPISNHLYFYWYRQILGQKVEFLVSFYNNEISEKSEIFDDQFSVERPDGSNFTLKIRSTKLEDSAMYFCASSTPDRGRPEANYGYTFGSGTRLTVV.